This T cell receptor (beta chain) was obtained from a study of cytomegalovirus exposure and HLA in healthy donors. 60 Vbeta and 13 Jbeta primers were used in PCR. Measured with immunoSEQ multiplex PCR; TCRdb has only the in-frame clones, and not every one. The sample has about 180,000 clones, around 82% seen once. This CDR3 contains 15 residues. Germline loops: CDR1 SEHNR, CDR2 FQNEAQ (reference sequence). The J segment lost 9 bases and the V segment lost 4 bases, leaving 8 bases of the junction unmatched. This clonotype originated in a woman in her 30s in good health and CMV-seropositive. Sequenced sample: PBMCs. The rearrangement links TRBV7-9 to TRBJ1-6, with 8 positions matching TRBD1. The CDR3 DNA is TGTGCCAGCAGCTCCGGACAGGGAGGAGGTTCACCCCTCCACTTT. This codes for CASSSGQGGGSPLHF.